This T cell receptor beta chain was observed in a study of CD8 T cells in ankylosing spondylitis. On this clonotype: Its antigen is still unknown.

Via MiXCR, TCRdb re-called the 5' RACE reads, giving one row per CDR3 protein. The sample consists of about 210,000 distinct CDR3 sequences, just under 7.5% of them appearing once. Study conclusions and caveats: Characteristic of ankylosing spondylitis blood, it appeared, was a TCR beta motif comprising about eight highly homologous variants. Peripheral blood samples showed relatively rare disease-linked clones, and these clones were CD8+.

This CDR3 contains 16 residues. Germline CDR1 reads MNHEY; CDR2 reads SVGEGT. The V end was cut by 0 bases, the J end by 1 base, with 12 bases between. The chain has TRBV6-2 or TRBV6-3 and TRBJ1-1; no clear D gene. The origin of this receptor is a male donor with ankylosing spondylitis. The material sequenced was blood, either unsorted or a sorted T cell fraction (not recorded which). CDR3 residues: CASSYSPRYGNTEAFF. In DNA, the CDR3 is TGTGCCAGCAGTTACTCCCCAAGGTATGGGAACACTGAAGCTTTCTTT.